This is a list of T cell receptor beta chains from one sample in a study of blood T cell repertoires in COVID-19. Produced via immunoSEQ multiplex PCR; TCRdb's table is partial and in-frame only. There are over 250,000 clones in the sample; about four fifths occur only once, and 5% lies in the top ten. Specimen: PBMCs or T cells enriched from blood (not recorded which). These receptors were obtained from a man aged 40-49 years who had been exposed to COVID-19. CDR3s include the opening cysteine and the closing phenylalanine or tryptophan. The D gene is left open where the match is weak. Size values are once, few and many counts, or a class for expanded clones, and some rows have none.

j_call | clone_size | d_call | v_call | cdr3_aa | cdr3_nt
TRBJ1-1 | . | TRBD1 | TRBV14 | CASSIQGAQTEAFF | TGTGCCAGCAGCATTCAGGGGGCGCAGACTGAAGCTTTCTTT
TRBJ1-2 | . | TRBD1 | TRBV5-1 | CASSSQGALYGYTF | TGCGCCAGCAGCTCCCAGGGGGCTCTCTATGGCTACACCTTC
TRBJ2-4 | . | . | TRBV7-2 | CASSRTRDSKNIQYF | TGTGCCAGCAGCCGCACGCGGGACTCCAAAAACATTCAGTACTTC
TRBJ2-7 | few | TRBD2 | TRBV5-1 | CASSLDETSGRGEQYF | TGCGCCAGCAGCTTGGACGAGACTAGCGGGAGAGGCGAGCAGTACTTC
TRBJ2-7 | . | TRBD1 | TRBV28 | CASTAFGQGVYEQYF | TGTGCCAGCACCGCATTCGGGCAGGGGGTCTACGAGCAGTACTTC
TRBJ2-1 | . | . | TRBV7-3 | CASSQGAGQFF | TGTGCCAGCAGCCAAGGGGCAGGGCAGTTCTTC
TRBJ2-7 | . | TRBD2 | TRBV7-3 | CASSTNGLAGEGKQYF | TGTGCCAGCAGCACTAACGGACTAGCGGGAGAGGGGAAGCAGTACTTC
TRBJ2-5 | . | . | TRBV7-3 | CASSLWSGVGQETQYF | TGTGCCAGCAGCTTATGGTCAGGGGTTGGACAAGAGACCCAGTACTTC
TRBJ1-2 | . | TRBD1 | TRBV18 | CASSQDREDGYTF | TGTGCCAGCTCACAGGACAGGGAAGATGGCTACACCTTC
TRBJ2-5 | . | TRBD2 | TRBV2 | CASRFTSGRLSGETQYF | TGTGCCAGCAGGTTCACTAGCGGGAGGTTGAGTGGGGAGACCCAGTACTTC
TRBJ1-2 | . | TRBD1 | TRBV7-9 | CASSPGTDYGYTF | TGTGCCAGCAGCCCCGGGACAGACTATGGCTACACCTTC
TRBJ2-1 | . | TRBD2 | TRBV24-1 | CATSDSITSGSTYNEQFF | TGTGCCACCAGTGATTCGATCACTAGCGGATCTACCTACAATGAGCAGTTCTTC
TRBJ1-2 | . | . | TRBV5-4 | CASSLDRRYGYTF | TGTGCCAGCAGCTTGGACCGGAGATATGGCTACACCTTC
TRBJ2-6 | . | TRBD2 | TRBV2 | CASIREGFSGANVLTF | TGTGCCAGCATCCGGGAGGGATTCTCTGGGGCCAACGTCCTGACTTTC
TRBJ1-1 | many | . | TRBV30 | CAWRVGGGQVAFF | TGTGCCTGGAGGGTAGGAGGAGGGCAAGTAGCTTTCTTT
TRBJ2-1 | . | . | TRBV19 | CASREGGPGEQFF | TGTGCCAGTAGGGAAGGAGGGCCTGGTGAGCAGTTCTTC
TRBJ2-7 | . | TRBD2 | TRBV3-1/TRBV3-2 | CASSQARLASSYEQYF | TGTGCCAGCAGCCAAGCGAGACTAGCGAGCTCCTACGAGCAGTACTTC
TRBJ1-6 | many | . | TRBV6-6 | CASTPSSYNSPLHF | TGTGCCAGCACCCCTAGCTCCTATAATTCACCCCTCCACTTT
TRBJ2-1 | . | TRBD2 | TRBV24-1 | CATRASGDNNEQFF | TGTGCCACCAGGGCTAGCGGAGATAACAATGAGCAGTTCTTC
TRBJ2-2 | once | TRBD2 | TRBV6-5 | CASSWGLDANTGELFF | TGTGCCAGCAGTTGGGGACTAGACGCGAACACCGGGGAGCTGTTTTTT
TRBJ2-3 | . | . | TRBV19 | CASSGQGGTDTQYF | .
TRBJ1-2 | . | . | TRBV12-3/TRBV12-4 | CASSLRQSYGYTF | TGTGCCAGCAGTTTGAGGCAATCCTATGGCTACACCTTC
TRBJ1-4 | . | . | TRBV5-6 | CASSFRKGKVKEKLFF | TGTGCCAGCAGCTTTCGGAAGGGGAAGGTAAAGGAAAAACTGTTTTTT
TRBJ2-7 | . | . | TRBV24-1 | CATSDLYSSLYF | TGTGCCACCAGTGATTTGTACTCCTCGTTGTACTTC
TRBJ2-1 | . | . | TRBV5-1 | CASSFTGHEQFF | TGCGCCAGCAGCTTCACAGGGCATGAGCAGTTCTTC
TRBJ2-6 | once | . | TRBV28 | CASRTVVGANVLTF | TGTGCCAGCAGGACTGTGGTCGGGGCCAACGTCCTGACTTTC
TRBJ2-3 | . | . | TRBV27 | CASGLILRGTDTQYF | TGTGCCAGCGGTTTAATACTCCGTGGCACAGATACGCAGTATTTT
TRBJ1-1 | . | . | TRBV25-1 | CASTRNTEAFF | TGTGCCAGCACGAGGAACACTGAAGCTTTCTTT
TRBJ1-4 | . | . | TRBV19 | CASSRREARIGEKLFF | TGTGCCAGCTCCCGCAGGGAGGCTCGGATCGGTGAAAAACTGTTTTTT
TRBJ2-1 | . | TRBD2 | TRBV6-5 | CASSYGGRVRYNEQFF | TGTGCCAGCAGTTACGGAGGGAGGGTCAGGTACAATGAGCAGTTCTTC
TRBJ1-5 | . | . | TRBV24-1 | CATSFRVARSYSNQPQHF | TGTGCCACCAGTTTTCGTGTAGCCAGAAGTTATAGCAATCAGCCCCAGCATTTT
TRBJ2-5 | . | TRBD2 | TRBV10-3 | CAAGRAQETQYF | TGTGCCGCCGGGAGGGCCCAAGAGACCCAGTACTTC
TRBJ2-7 | . | . | TRBV19 | CASSNRQKYEQYF | TGTGCCAGTAGTAACCGACAGAAGTACGAGCAGTACTTC
TRBJ1-2 | . | . | TRBV28 | CASSLPVTGYYGYTF | TGTGCCAGCAGTTTACCCGTTACAGGGTACTATGGCTACACCTTC
TRBJ1-1 | . | . | TRBV29-1 | CSVVGKTEAFF | TGCAGCGTTGTCGGGAAGACTGAAGCTTTCTTT
TRBJ1-1 | . | . | TRBV3-1/TRBV3-2 | CASSPESSTEAFF | TGTGCCAGCAGCCCCGAGTCTTCCACTGAAGCTTTCTTT
TRBJ2-1 | . | TRBD2 | TRBV4-1 | CASSQDRLAGGGEQFF | TGCGCCAGCAGCCAAGATCGGCTAGCGGGAGGAGGGGAGCAGTTCTTC
TRBJ2-2 | . | TRBD1 | TRBV19 | CASLSAYGQGQVNTGELFF | TGTGCCAGCCTATCAGCTTACGGCCAGGGACAGGTGAACACCGGGGAGCTGTTTTTT
TRBJ2-1 | . | . | TRBV7-2 | CASSLTTGAYSYNEQFF | TGTGCCAGCAGTCTTACTACCGGAGCATACTCCTACAATGAGCAGTTCTTC
TRBJ2-1 | . | TRBD1 | TRBV24-1 | CATSDTGVSSYNEQFF | TGTGCCACCAGTGATACAGGGGTTAGCTCCTACAATGAGCAGTTCTTC
TRBJ1-1 | few | . | TRBV20-1 | CSARDHFEAFF | TGCAGTGCTAGAGATCATTTTGAAGCTTTCTTT
TRBJ2-2 | . | . | TRBV7-3 | CASSLGGPYTGELFF | TGTGCCAGCAGCTTAGGTGGCCCGTACACCGGGGAGCTGTTTTTT
TRBJ2-1 | . | TRBD2 | TRBV27 | CASGDLAGSYNEQFF | TGTGCCAGCGGGGATTTAGCGGGATCCTACAATGAGCAGTTCTTC
TRBJ2-7 | . | TRBD1 | TRBV29-1 | CSVVSPGTGLGEQYF | TGCAGCGTTGTTTCTCCGGGGACAGGGCTCGGCGAGCAGTACTTC
TRBJ2-5 | . | . | TRBV25-1 | CASMKGGETQYF | TGTGCCAGCATGAAAGGAGGAGAGACCCAGTACTTC
TRBJ2-5 | . | . | TRBV12-5 | CASGLSGLAQETQYF | TGTGCTAGTGGTTTATCGGGACTGGCCCAAGAGACCCAGTACTTC
TRBJ1-2 | . | . | TRBV28 | CASSSSTPYGYTF | TGTGCCAGCAGTTCTAGCACGCCCTATGGCTACACCTTC
TRBJ1-1 | . | . | TRBV10-3 | CAIGSMNTEAFF | TGTGCCATCGGCTCGATGAACACTGAAGCTTTCTTT
TRBJ2-7 | . | TRBD1 | TRBV5-4 | CASSLDVGQVYEQYF | TGTGCCAGCAGCTTGGATGTGGGACAGGTTTACGAGCAGTACTTC
TRBJ1-3 | . | . | TRBV25-1 | CASSAEGSGNTIYF | TGTGCCAGCAGTGCGGAGGGCTCTGGAAACACCATATATTTT
TRBJ2-3 | . | . | TRBV5-4 | CASSFPTSSTDTQYF | TGTGCCAGCAGCTTTCCGACAAGTAGCACAGATACGCAGTATTTT